The 32 T cell receptor beta chains in this list originate from one sample, sequenced in a study of shared clonotypes between healthy human individuals (dated by TCRdb to 2018 to 2021). The library was built by means of the immunoSEQ multiplex PCR assay. TCRdb's version of the immuneACCESS table is confined to in-frame rearrangements and falls short of the full clone set. An unresolved V gene accounts for under half of the shortfall where checked; the remainder is of unknown origin. Present in this sample are fewer than 650,000 clones, around 77% of which were seen just once. About 11% of the sample rests with the top ten. The sequenced material came from PBMCs. These receptors came from a woman aged 40 to 49 in good health. Some clones in this sample may be carry-over from other donors' samples.

CDR3 sequence: CASSTRMGGEAFF. DNA for the CDR3: TGTGCCAGCAGTACCCGGATGGGGGGGGAAGCTTTCTTT. This chain joins TRBV2 and TRBJ1-1; perhaps TRBD1 as D (5 bases). The V gene lost 5 bases and the J gene lost 8 bases, with 15 bases spanning the gap. The CDR3 is made up of 13 amino acids. CDR1 and CDR2 from the germline V gene are SNHLY and FYNNEI.

This clone has at least ten counts. The genes are TRBV2 and TRBJ2-3; 8 positions match TRBD1. V gave up 5 bases and J gave up 5 bases; unmatched junction bases: 6. The CDR3 runs to 14 residues. Germline lookup yields CDR1 SNHLY and CDR2 FYNNEI. CDR3 protein: CASSRQGLGDTQYF. The CDR3 bases are TGTGCCAGCAGTCGACAGGGGCTGGGAGATACGCAGTATTTT.

The V call is TRBV25-1, the J call TRBJ2-1; D not resolved. The CDR3 consists of 15 residues. V was trimmed by 4 bases and J by 9 bases, leaving 19 bases between them. Germline CDR1 is MGHDK and CDR2 is SYGVNS. The CDR3 loop reads CASSGELDRPPEQFF. The CDR3 coding sequence is TGTGCCAGCAGTGGAGAACTTGACCGCCCCCCTGAGCAGTTCTTC.

The chain is built from TRBV18 and TRBJ2-7, with no clear D. Trimming removed 5 bases at V and 0 bases at J, with 17 bases between. Germline V CDR1 and CDR2: KGHSH, LQKENI. The CDR3 is 16 residues long. This CDR3 reads CASSALQMRSSYEQYF. CDR3 DNA: TGTGCCAGCTCAGCGCTCCAGATGCGTAGCTCCTACGAGCAGTACTTC. The complete variable domain, with remaining parts taken from reference TRBV18 and TRBJ2-7, reads NAGVMQNPRHLVRRRGQEARLRCSPMKGHSHVYWYRQLPEEGLKFMVYLQKENIIDESGMPKERFSAEFPKEGPSILRIQQVVRGDSAAYFCASSALQMRSSYEQYFGPGTRLTVT.

This clone appeared a few times. J is TRBJ1-2 and V is TRBV10-3, with D perhaps matching TRBD1 (5 bases). The V gene lost 7 bases and the J gene lost 7 bases, with 19 bases spanning the gap. Per germline, CDR1 ENHRY and CDR2 SYGVKD. The CDR3 is 14 amino acids. CDR3 bases: TGTGCCATCACTAAGGCAGGACAAGCGAGTGGCTACACCTTC. It yields the protein CAITKAGQASGYTF.

Details on this clone: A much larger clone lies a single base off, so this may be a read error. The chain links TRBV7-2 to TRBJ2-3, with D hard to call. The CDR3 loop spans 12 amino acids. V gave up 5 bases and J gave up 2 bases, with 5 bases separating them. Germline loops: CDR1 SGHTA, CDR2 FQGNSA. CDR3 in DNA: TGTGCCAGCAGCACCTACACAGATACGCAGTATTTT. Translated: CASSTYTDTQYF.

Turning to this clone: The sample holds other DNA sequences that translate to the same CDR3. V is TRBV7-9 and J is TRBJ2-1; D gene ambiguous. With 0 bases removed from V and 6 bases from J, the gap between germline ends came to 6 bases. The CDR3 totals 13 residues. Germline V gives CDR1 SEHNR, CDR2 FQNEAQ (reference sequence). The CDR3 region is CASSLALGNEQFF. The DNA for the CDR3 is TGTGCCAGCAGCTTAGCGCTAGGCAATGAGCAGTTCTTC.

This chain joins TRBV28 and TRBJ1-5, with a tentative D call TRBD1 (5 bases). The CDR3 extends over 14 amino acids. The germline V gene encodes CDR1 MDHEN and CDR2 SYDVKM. Trimming pared 5 bases from V and 1 base from J, leaving 9 bases between. The CDR3 DNA sequence: TGTGCCAGCAGTCCAGGGACCAGCAATCAGCCCCAGCATTTT. Translating it yields CASSPGTSNQPQHF.

The V gene is TRBV5-1, the J gene TRBJ1-2; possible D gene TRBD1, 5 bases. Germline lookup yields CDR1 SGHRS and CDR2 YFSETQ. V dropped 6 bases and J dropped 8 bases, with 23 bases sitting between them. The CDR3 loop spans 15 amino acids. This chain's CDR3 is CASNTGPRGGEGYTF. CDR3 nucleotide sequence: TGCGCCAGCAACACAGGACCGCGGGGAGGTGAGGGCTACACCTTC.

This clone was detected ten times or more. The rearrangement joins TRBV5-6 to TRBJ2-2, with 8 bases fitting TRBD2. The CDR3 spans 15 residues. V shed 0 bases, J shed 5 bases, and the junction held 3 bases outside the gene matches. CDR1 is SGHDT, CDR2 YYEEEE, per germline. Written as DNA, the CDR3 is TGTGCCAGCAGCTTGGCCGGGACTAGGACCGGGGAGCTGTTTTTT. Protein sequence: CASSLAGTRTGELFF. Based on the CDR3 plus reference TRBV5-6 and TRBJ2-2, the full variable domain is DAGVTQSPTHLIKTRGQQVTLRCSPKSGHDTVSWYQQALGQGPQFIFQYYEEEERQRGNFPDRFSGHQFPNYSSELNVNALLLGDSALYLCASSLAGTRTGELFFGEGSRLTVL.

V is TRBV2 and J is TRBJ1-2; D not resolved. Looked up from germline, CDR1 is SNHLY and CDR2 is FYNNEI. V was trimmed by 4 bases and J by 4 bases, leaving 16 bases between them. CDR3 length: 15 residues. For the CDR3, the DNA is TGTGCCAGCAGTGCCCTGGGTAGGGAAATCTATGGCTACACCTTC. Residues: CASSALGREIYGYTF.

The rearrangement joins TRBV21-1 to TRBJ2-1; the table gives TRBD2 as D, unverified against the DNA. TRBV21-1 is classified as a pseudogene. This CDR3 spans 14 amino acids. In DNA form, the CDR3 reads TGTGCCAGTCAGGGGCTAGCGGGAGGGGATGAGCAGTTCTTC. Protein: CASQGLAGGDEQFF.

This clone was observed a single time. This chain uses TRBV2 with TRBJ1-1; D remains ambiguous. The CDR3 is 16 amino acids. The ends were cut back, 6 bases at V and 3 bases at J, with 20 bases in the middle. CDR1 is SNHLY, CDR2 FYNNEI, per germline. CDR3 coding DNA: TGTGCCAGCAGAGGAAAGGGCGGCCCGAGGTACACTGAAGCTTTCTTT. Translated: CASRGKGGPRYTEAFF.

This chain uses TRBV10-3 with TRBJ1-1, with TRBD1 matching 7 bases. Germline assignment: CDR1 ENHRY and CDR2 SYGVKD. The CDR3 has 13 residues. J gave up 12 bases and V 0 bases, and 7 bases lay outside the gene matches. Here the CDR3 reads CAISESGPGGPFF. In nucleotides, the CDR3 is TGTGCCATCAGTGAGTCAGGGCCAGGGGGTCCTTTCTTT.

The CDR3 reads CASSEASGSSYNEQFF. Here the CDR3 DNA reads TGTGCCAGCAGTGAGGCTAGCGGGAGCTCCTACAATGAGCAGTTCTTC. V is TRBV2 and J is TRBJ2-1, with 10 positions matching TRBD2. This CDR3 region has 16 residues. V shed 3 bases and J 0 bases; nucleotides not matched to a gene: 2. Germline V gene data show CDR1 as SNHLY and CDR2 as FYNNEI.

V and J are TRBV30 and TRBJ2-1; 12 bases agree with TRBD2. CDR3 size: 17 residues. Germline V gene lookup returns CDR1 GTSNPN and CDR2 SVGIG (reference sequence). J was trimmed by 7 bases and V by 7 bases; bases with no gene match: 17. The CDR3 sequence is CASTHPSSGRVVNEQFF. DNA for the CDR3: TGTGCCTCAACCCACCCATCTAGCGGGAGGGTGGTGAATGAGCAGTTCTTC.

The chain has TRBV7-9 and TRBJ2-7, with TRBD1 identical over 7 bases. V trimming: 4 bases; J trimming: 2 bases; junction bases outside the gene matches: 5. The germline gives CDR1 SEHNR, CDR2 FQNEAQ (reference sequence). CDR3 size: 14 residues. DNA for the CDR3: TGTGCCAGCAGCTCCAGACAGGGAACCTACGAGCAGTACTTC. Protein sequence: CASSSRQGTYEQYF.

The rearrangement uses TRBV15 and TRBJ2-5, with unresolved D. Germline V gene data show CDR1 as LNHNV and CDR2 as YYDKDF (reference sequence). The CDR3 is 13 residues long. The ends were cut back, 6 bases at V and 3 bases at J, with 11 bases in the middle. In DNA, the CDR3 is TGTGCCACCAGGCTTCGTCAAAAAGAGACCCAGTACTTC. Protein product: CATRLRQKETQYF.

The chain employs TRBV28 and TRBJ1-4, with a tentative D call TRBD1 (5 bases). With 6 bases removed from V and 10 bases from J, the gap between germline ends came to 24 bases. Looked up from germline, CDR1 is MDHEN and CDR2 is SYDVKM. This CDR3 has 16 residues. Here the CDR3 DNA reads TGTGCCAGCAGCCCCGTGAGGGGCGCAGGGCGTGGAAAACTGTTTTTT. Its translation is CASSPVRGAGRGKLFF.

In regard to this clone: This may stem from a read error, because a much larger clone lies one nucleotide away. The sample holds other DNA sequences that translate to the same CDR3. The chain combines TRBV6-6 with TRBJ1-1; D gene ambiguous. The germline gives CDR1 MNHNY, CDR2 SVGAGI (reference sequence). This CDR3 region has 13 residues. Deletions cut 5 bases from V and 4 bases from J, with 11 bases between. The CDR3 reads CASSTRAFTEAFF. CDR3 bases: TGTGCCAGCAGTACTAGAGCTTTCACTGAAGCTTTCTTT.

With respect to this clone: This sample also contains other DNA sequences that code for the same CDR3. The rearrangement links TRBV28 to TRBJ1-1; TRBD1 matches 7 bases. The CDR3 sequence is 15 residues long. V lost 1 base to trimming and J lost 1 base; unmatched junction nucleotides: 3. From germline, CDR1 is MDHEN and CDR2 SYDVKM. The CDR3: CASSLLGQKNTEAFF. CDR3 DNA sequence: TGTGCCAGCAGTTTATTGGGACAGAAGAACACTGAAGCTTTCTTT.

The rearrangement joins TRBV5-6 to TRBJ2-7; D is uncertain. Germline V gene sequence: CDR1 SGHDT, CDR2 YYEEEE. V lost 5 bases to trimming and J lost 4 bases, with 16 bases between them. This CDR3 region has 14 residues. CDR3 sequence (DNA): TGTGCCAGCAGGGCCGGGCAGAGGAGATACGAGCAGTACTTC. Its translation: CASRAGQRRYEQYF.

The rearrangement uses TRBV9 and TRBJ2-7; D unresolved. The length of the CDR3 is 16 residues. The V gene's germline CDR1 is SGDLS and CDR2 YYNGEE. Trimming shortened V by 3 bases and J by 0 bases, and 16 bases separated the two germline ends. CDR3 nucleotides: TGTGCCAGCAGCGACGGGCCCGGACCCAGCTCCTACGAGCAGTACTTC. This codes for CASSDGPGPSSYEQYF.

A word on this clone: The sample holds other DNA sequences that translate to the same CDR3. The V and J genes are TRBV5-1 and TRBJ2-2; tentatively, D is TRBD1 (6 bases). Per the germline V gene, CDR1 is SGHRS and CDR2 is YFSETQ. Trimming pared 0 bases from V and 1 base from J, leaving 7 bases between. The CDR3 runs 15 residues. CDR3 residues: CASSLGGQNTGELFF. DNA of the CDR3: TGCGCCAGCAGCTTGGGGGGACAGAACACCGGGGAGCTGTTTTTT.

This chain uses TRBV5-6 with TRBJ1-5, with D maybe TRBD1 (5 bases). The CDR3 runs to 12 residues. The germline V gene encodes CDR1 SGHDT and CDR2 YYEEEE. Between the trimmed V and J ends, which lost 2 bases and 5 bases, there was a span of 5 bases. CDR3 protein: CASSLQDQPQHF. For the CDR3, the DNA is TGTGCCAGCAGCTTACAGGATCAGCCCCAGCATTTT.

This chain connects TRBV11-2 to TRBJ2-7; TRBD2 matches at 8 bases. CDR3 length: 16 residues. The ends lost 4 bases at V and 7 bases at J; junction bases unmatched: 15. From germline, CDR1 is SGHAT and CDR2 FQNNGV. The CDR3, as DNA: TGTGCCAGCAGCTCGCGGGCTAGCGGGCGCCAGGGAGAGCAGTACTTC. Protein: CASSSRASGRQGEQYF. Full variable domain (outside the CDR3, taken from reference TRBV11-2 and TRBJ2-7): EAGVAQSPRYKIIEKRQSVAFWCNPISGHATLYWYQQILGQGPKLLIQFQNNGVVDDSQLPKDRFSAERLKGVDSTLKIQPAKLEDSAVYLCASSSRASGRQGEQYFGPGTRLTVT.

The V gene is TRBV29-1, the J gene TRBJ1-1, with D perhaps TRBD1 (6 bases). Trimming left V 5 bases short and J 4 bases short, with 17 bases between. This CDR3 is built from 14 residues. The germline CDR1 and CDR2 sequences are SQVTM and ANQGSEA. The CDR3 DNA follows: TGCAGCGTTAGCGCAGGGGAGGTGACCACTGAAGCTTTCTTT. Protein product: CSVSAGEVTTEAFF.

This clone was recorded only once. This chain links TRBV15 with TRBJ2-1; D call uncertain. Germline CDR1 and CDR2: LNHNV and YYDKDF (reference sequence). V was clipped by 0 bases and J by 7 bases, with 16 bases between them. The CDR3 contains 16 residues. The CDR3 region has the DNA TGTGCCACCAGCAGAGATCGGGCGGTCGTAGGGAATGAGCAGTTCTTC. Its translation is CATSRDRAVVGNEQFF.

The sample holds a few counts of this clone. The gene calls are TRBV12-5 and TRBJ2-5, with TRBD1 as a possible D gene (6 bases). The CDR3 sequence is 13 residues long. CDR1 LGHNT and CDR2 FRNRAP come from the germline V gene. The ends were cut back, 3 bases at V and 5 bases at J, with 10 bases in the middle. The CDR3 spells CASGFGGRETQYF. Here the CDR3 DNA reads TGTGCTAGTGGTTTTGGGGGCCGGGAGACCCAGTACTTC.

V is TRBV28 and J is TRBJ1-4; perhaps TRBD1 as D (5 bases). Trimming stripped 5 bases from V and 6 bases from J, with 16 bases between. The CDR3 is 15 amino acids. CDR1 MDHEN and CDR2 SYDVKM come from the germline V gene. CDR3 nucleotide sequence: TGTGCCAGCAGTACCCCGGGGCTTTCATATGAAAAACTGTTTTTT. This codes for CASSTPGLSYEKLFF. Full variable domain (outside the CDR3, taken from reference TRBV28 and TRBJ1-4): DVKVTQSSRYLVKRTGEKVFLECVQDMDHENMFWYRQDPGLGLRLIYFSYDVKMKEKGDIPEGYSVSREKKERFSLILESASTNQTSMYLCASSTPGLSYEKLFFGSGTQLSVL.

V is TRBV7-3 and J is TRBJ2-1, with D perhaps matching TRBD1 or TRBD2 (5 bases each). Germline V gene lookup returns CDR1 SGHTA and CDR2 FQGTGA. V lost 5 bases to trimming and J lost 9 bases, with 17 bases between them. The CDR3 runs 14 residues. CDR3 residues: CASSPGAGYGEQFF. The CDR3 DNA reads as TGTGCCAGCAGCCCCGGGGCTGGGTATGGTGAGCAGTTCTTC. Filled out from reference TRBV7-3 and TRBJ2-1, the complete variable domain reads GAGVSQTPSNKVTEKGKYVELRCDPISGHTALYWYRQSLGQGPEFLIYFQGTGAADDSGLPNDRFFAVRPEGSVSTLKIQRTERGDSAVYLCASSPGAGYGEQFFGPGTRLTVL.

The V call is TRBV5-1, the J call TRBJ1-1; D is ambiguous. V was shortened by 4 bases and J by 2 bases, with 15 bases between the two germline ends. CDR1 and CDR2 from the germline V gene are SGHRS and YFSETQ. The CDR3 has 15 residues. CDR3 protein: CASSPTPGRNTEAFF. The CDR3 nucleotides read TGCGCCAGCAGCCCAACCCCGGGAAGAAACACTGAAGCTTTCTTT.